The entry that follows covers one TCR beta chain sequence. These data belong to a study of cytomegalovirus exposure and HLA in healthy donors. Amplification used 60 Vbeta primers and 13 Jbeta primers. Data came from immunoSEQ multiplex PCR; TCRdb stores just in-frame clones and leaves some out. The sample holds nearly 200,000 clones, 70% to 80% seen once. The CDR3 covers 16 residues. Deletions cut 6 bases from V and 5 bases from J, with 20 bases between. Germline CDR1 reads SNHLY; CDR2 reads FYNNEI. This clonotype originated in a male donor in good health and CMV-seropositive. Sequencing input: PBMCs. The genes are TRBV2 and TRBJ2-1; a possible D gene is TRBD1 (6 bases). In DNA form, the CDR3 reads TGTGCCAGCAGGGGGGCAGGGAAGGGCCTTAACAATGAGCAGTTCTTC. Amino acids: CASRGAGKGLNNEQFF.